What follows are 9 T cell receptor beta chains derived from one specimen sequenced in a study of T cell changes during pregnancy in multiple sclerosis (dated by TCRdb to about 2019). Preparation of the library involved the immunoSEQ multiplex PCR assay. TCRdb took over this immuneACCESS table, retaining in-frame rearrangements with V and J assigned. Such tables are incomplete; in checked studies, under half of the missing clones stem from an unresolved V gene, and the remainder is unexplained. The sample contains 56,000 or so clones, 88% of them found a single time. Together, the top ten hold about 0.38% of the sample. Sequencing was performed on CD4+ T cells from peripheral blood mononuclear cells, taken in the third trimester of pregnancy. The receptors here all came from a female donor with multiple sclerosis, enrolled in a pregnancy study.

The CDR3 DNA sequence: TGTGCCAGCAGCTTGCAGGGGCCGCTCTACGAGCAGTACTTC. This codes for CASSLQGPLYEQYF. The chain combines TRBV5-6 with TRBJ2-7, with D maybe TRBD1 (6 bases). Looked up from germline, CDR1 is SGHDT and CDR2 is YYEEEE. Deletions cut 1 base from V and 3 bases from J, with 11 bases between. CDR3 length equals 14 residues.

CDR3 sequence (DNA): TGTGCCAGTAGCAAGGGAGGGGAACGGTTCGAGCAGTACTTC. This translates into CASSKGGERFEQYF. The genes are TRBV19 and TRBJ2-7, with 7 bases lining up with TRBD2. Germline assignment: CDR1 LNHDA and CDR2 SQIVND (reference sequence). This CDR3 region has 14 residues. The junction had 11 bases not matched to a gene; V was cut back by 6 bases and J by 6 bases.

As DNA, the CDR3 is TGTGCCAGCAGCGACAGAGGTGGCTACACCTTC. This encodes CASSDRGGYTF. The chain carries TRBV5-5 and TRBJ1-2; D perhaps matches TRBD1 (5 bases). Germline V gene data show CDR1 as SGHKS and CDR2 as YYEKEE (reference sequence). Trimming removed 4 bases at V and 7 bases at J, with 8 bases between. The CDR3 totals 11 residues.

The rearrangement links TRBV30 to TRBJ1-2; TRBD1 matches 10 bases. The length of the CDR3 is 14 residues. Germline CDR1 and CDR2: GTSNPN and SVGIG (reference sequence). The junction had 13 bases not matched to a gene; V was cut back by 7 bases and J by 8 bases. In DNA, the CDR3 is TGTGCCTACGATTCCGGGACAGGGGTATTGGGCTACACCTTC. Translation: CAYDSGTGVLGYTF.

V and J are TRBV5-5 and TRBJ2-7; D unresolved. The germline CDR1 and CDR2 sequences are SGHKS and YYEKEE (reference sequence). V was cut by 4 bases and J by 4 bases, with 6 bases left in between. The CDR3 runs 11 residues. CDR3 loop: CASSPFYEQYF. The CDR3 coding sequence is TGTGCCAGCAGCCCCTTTTACGAGCAGTACTTC.

The chain uses TRBV5-6 and TRBJ2-2; no reliable D call. Germline V gives CDR1 SGHDT, CDR2 YYEEEE. Trimming removed 2 bases from V and 1 base from J, with 6 bases in between. The CDR3 has 14 residues. As DNA, the CDR3 is TGTGCCAGCAGCTTTGAGGTGAACACCGGGGAGCTGTTTTTT. It is translated as CASSFEVNTGELFF. The complete variable domain, with remaining parts taken from reference TRBV5-6 and TRBJ2-2, reads DAGVTQSPTHLIKTRGQQVTLRCSPKSGHDTVSWYQQALGQGPQFIFQYYEEEERQRGNFPDRFSGHQFPNYSSELNVNALLLGDSALYLCASSFEVNTGELFFGEGSRLTVL.

The V gene is TRBV5-1, the J gene TRBJ1-5; the D gene is possibly TRBD1 (6 bases). V lost 5 bases, J lost 3 bases, and 15 bases lay in between. The germline V gene has CDR1 SGHRS and CDR2 YFSETQ. This CDR3 contains 15 residues. The CDR3 spells CASRPRGGDNQPQHF. The CDR3 coding sequence is TGCGCCAGCAGACCAAGGGGGGGGGACAATCAGCCCCAGCATTTT. Variable domain in full (rest from reference TRBV5-1 and TRBJ1-5): KAGVTQTPRYLIKTRGQQVTLSCSPISGHRSVSWYQQTPGQGLQFLFEYFSETQRNKGNFPGRFSGRQFSNSRSEMNVSTLELGDSALYLCASRPRGGDNQPQHFGDGTRLSIL.

The rearrangement joins TRBV12-5 to TRBJ1-1, with a possible D match to TRBD1 (6 bases). The CDR3 spans 13 residues. V was pared by 1 base and J by 4 bases, with 7 bases between. CDR1 is LGHNT and CDR2 is FRNRAP in the germline V gene. The CDR3 spells CASGLEQGTEAFF. CDR3 DNA sequence: TGTGCTAGTGGTTTGGAACAGGGCACTGAAGCTTTCTTT.

The chain uses TRBV7-3 and TRBJ1-2; the D gene is possibly TRBD1 (5 bases). The CDR3 consists of 16 residues. Germline V gene lookup returns CDR1 SGHTA and CDR2 FQGTGA. V lost 1 base to trimming and J lost 1 base, with 13 bases between them. CDR3: CASSLNPGQGNYGYTF. For the CDR3, the DNA is TGTGCCAGCAGCTTAAATCCCGGGCAGGGTAACTATGGCTACACCTTC.